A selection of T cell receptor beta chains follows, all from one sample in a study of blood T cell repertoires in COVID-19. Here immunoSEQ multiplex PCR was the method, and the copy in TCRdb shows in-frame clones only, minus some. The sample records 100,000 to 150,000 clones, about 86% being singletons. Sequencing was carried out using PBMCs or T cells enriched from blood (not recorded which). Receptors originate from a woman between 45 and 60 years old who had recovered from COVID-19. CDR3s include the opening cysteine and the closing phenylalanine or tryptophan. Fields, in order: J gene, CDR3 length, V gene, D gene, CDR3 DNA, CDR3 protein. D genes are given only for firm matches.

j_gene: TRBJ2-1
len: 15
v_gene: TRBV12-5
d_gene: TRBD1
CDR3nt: TGTGCTAGTGGTAACCCGGACAGGGGGTTAGGTGAGCAGTTCTTC
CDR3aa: CASGNPDRGLGEQFF

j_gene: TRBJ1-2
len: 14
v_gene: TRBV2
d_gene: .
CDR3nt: TGTGCCAGCAGTCTGCGAAGACAGGCCTATGGCTACACCTTC
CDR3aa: CASSLRRQAYGYTF

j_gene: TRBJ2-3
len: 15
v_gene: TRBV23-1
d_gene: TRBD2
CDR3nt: TGCGCCAGCAGCCCGGGACTAGCGATCGGAGATACGCAGTATTTT
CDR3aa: CASSPGLAIGDTQYF

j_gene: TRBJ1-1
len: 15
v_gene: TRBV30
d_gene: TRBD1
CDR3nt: TGTGCCTGGAGTGTATCGACAGGGACGGGCACTGAAGCTTTCTTT
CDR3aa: CAWSVSTGTGTEAFF

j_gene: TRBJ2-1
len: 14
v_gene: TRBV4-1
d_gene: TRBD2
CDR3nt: TGCGCCAGCAGCCAAACTAGCGGGGGATATGAGCAGTTCTTC
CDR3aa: CASSQTSGGYEQFF

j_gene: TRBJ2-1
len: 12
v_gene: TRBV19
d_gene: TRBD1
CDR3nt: TGTGCCAGTAAAGACAGGGGGAATGAGCAGTTCTTC
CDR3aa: CASKDRGNEQFF

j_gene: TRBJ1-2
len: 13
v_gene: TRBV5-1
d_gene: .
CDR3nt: TGCGCCAGCAGCTTGGAGGTGCGGGGTGGCTACACCTTC
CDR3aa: CASSLEVRGGYTF

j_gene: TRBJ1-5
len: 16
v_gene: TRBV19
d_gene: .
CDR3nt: TGTGCCAGTAGTATAGATGGGACAATTAGCAATCAGCCCCAGCATTTT
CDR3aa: CASSIDGTISNQPQHF

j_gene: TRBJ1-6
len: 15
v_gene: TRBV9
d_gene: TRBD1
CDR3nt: TGTGCCAGCAGCGTAGAGGGACAGGGGTTTTCACCCCTCCACTTT
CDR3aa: CASSVEGQGFSPLHF

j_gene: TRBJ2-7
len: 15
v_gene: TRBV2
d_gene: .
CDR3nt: TGTGCCAGCAGTGGGGGGCAGGGAAGGTCGGACGAGCAGTACTTC
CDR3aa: CASSGGQGRSDEQYF

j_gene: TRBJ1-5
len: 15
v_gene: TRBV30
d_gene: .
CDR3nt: TGTGCCTGGAGTTGGCCATCGGGGGGCAATCAGCCCCAGCATTTT
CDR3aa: CAWSWPSGGNQPQHF

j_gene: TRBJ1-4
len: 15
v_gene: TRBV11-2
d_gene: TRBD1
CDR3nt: TGTGCCAGCAGCCCAGGGACAGGGGCAAATGAAAAACTGTTTTTT
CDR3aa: CASSPGTGANEKLFF